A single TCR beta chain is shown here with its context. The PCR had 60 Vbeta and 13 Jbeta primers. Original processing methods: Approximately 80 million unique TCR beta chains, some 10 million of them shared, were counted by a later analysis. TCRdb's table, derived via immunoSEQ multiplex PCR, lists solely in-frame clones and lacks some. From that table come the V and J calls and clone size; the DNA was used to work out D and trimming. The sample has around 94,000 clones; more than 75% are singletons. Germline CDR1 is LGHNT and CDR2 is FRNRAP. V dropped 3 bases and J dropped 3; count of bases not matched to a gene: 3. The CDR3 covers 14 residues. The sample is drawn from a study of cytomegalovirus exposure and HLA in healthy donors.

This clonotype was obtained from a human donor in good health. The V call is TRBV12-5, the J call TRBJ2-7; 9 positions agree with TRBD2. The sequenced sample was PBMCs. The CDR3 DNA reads TGTGCTAGTGGTTTCTCTAGCGGGATCTACGAGCAGTACTTC. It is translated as CASGFSSGIYEQYF.